Listed here are 25 T cell receptor beta chains from one sample, sequenced in a study of stem cell transplantation in POMP-related autoinflammatory disease (dated by TCRdb to the early 2020s). The label giving this sample's time point can be read as: after hematopoietic stem cell transplant. The library was obtained by the immunoSEQ multiplex PCR assay. In TCRdb, the immuneACCESS table is reduced to in-frame sequences with V and J assigned. These tables do not hold every clone; where another copy was compared, an unresolved V gene accounts for under half, and the others remain unexplained. For this sample there are some 68,000 clones; about nine tenths appear just once. Of the sample, 0.6% to 0.8% falls within the top ten clones. The specimen was CD4+ T cells from PBMCs, collected after stem cell transplantation. These receptor sequences come from a human patient with POMP-related autoinflammation and immune dysregulation (PRAID). Post transplant, some T cells may arise from the graft donor.

This sequence joins TRBV6-1 and TRBJ2-7, with D hard to call. The ends were cut back, 2 bases at V and 2 bases at J, with 19 bases in the middle. Germline V lookup: CDR1 MNHNS, CDR2 SASEGT. The CDR3 loop spans 17 amino acids. As DNA, the CDR3 is TGTGCCAGCAGTGAAAGGCCCCCGACTGCAATCGCCTACGAGCAGTACTTC. Amino acid sequence: CASSERPPTAIAYEQYF.

This chain joins TRBV3-1 (or the pseudogene TRBV3-2) and TRBJ2-1; D unclear. The CDR3 loop spans 12 amino acids. The germline gives CDR1 LGHDT, CDR2 YNNKEL (reference sequence). The V end lost 4 bases, the J end lost 4 bases, and 5 bases lay between the germline ends. CDR3 residues: CASSPRYNEQFF. The CDR3 DNA reads as TGTGCCAGCAGCCCTCGATACAATGAGCAGTTCTTC.

This clone was seen once. V and J are TRBV29-1 and TRBJ2-7, with D perhaps matching TRBD1 (5 bases). V lost 7 bases and J 3 bases, leaving 22 bases between the germline ends. The length of the CDR3 is 15 residues. The germline CDR1 and CDR2 sequences are SQVTM and ANQGSEA. CDR3 nucleotides: TGCAGCGCCCTTGGGGCAGGGAAAATGGGCTACGAGCAGTACTTC. It yields the protein CSALGAGKMGYEQYF.

V is TRBV6-1 and J is TRBJ1-5; tentative D call: TRBD1 (6 bases). V lost 2 bases and J 9 bases, leaving 14 bases between the germline ends. The CDR3 length is 14 residues. The germline CDR1 and CDR2 sequences are MNHNS and SASEGT. CDR3 amino acids: CASSERGAWGPQHF. DNA for the CDR3: TGTGCCAGCAGTGAACGGGGGGCTTGGGGGCCCCAGCATTTT.

The rearrangement uses TRBV28 and TRBJ2-7; D is undetermined. Germline V gene sequence: CDR1 MDHEN, CDR2 SYDVKM. V was shortened by 4 bases and J by 3 bases, with 16 bases between the two germline ends. CDR3 length equals 15 residues. The CDR3 sequence is CASSSILGRNYEQYF. The CDR3 nucleotides read TGTGCCAGCAGTTCCATCCTTGGGCGAAACTACGAGCAGTACTTC. The full variable domain, completed using reference TRBV28 and TRBJ2-7, is DVKVTQSSRYLVKRTGEKVFLECVQDMDHENMFWYRQDPGLGLRLIYFSYDVKMKEKGDIPEGYSVSREKKERFSLILESASTNQTSMYLCASSSILGRNYEQYFGPGTRLTVT.

The chain uses TRBV25-1 and TRBJ2-6, with D hard to call. Trimming cost V 4 bases and J 4 bases, with 5 bases left between them. The CDR3 contains 13 residues. The germline V gene has CDR1 MGHDK and CDR2 SYGVNS. The CDR3 sequence: CASSALGANVLTF. DNA for the CDR3: TGTGCCAGCAGTGCCCTAGGGGCCAACGTCCTGACTTTC.

The chain has TRBV28 and TRBJ1-5; D gene unclear. From germline, CDR1 is MDHEN and CDR2 SYDVKM. V was trimmed by 6 bases and J by 0 bases, leaving 21 bases between them. The CDR3 consists of 18 residues. This CDR3 reads CASSTFTTEFYSNQPQHF. The CDR3 DNA is TGTGCCAGCAGCACCTTTACGACGGAATTTTATAGCAATCAGCCCCAGCATTTT.

The chain uses TRBV19 and TRBJ2-5; TRBD2 might be the D (6 bases). Germline CDR1 and CDR2: LNHDA and SQIVND (reference sequence). The V end was cut by 5 bases, the J end by 4 bases, with 14 bases between. The CDR3 sequence is 14 residues long. CDR3 in DNA: TGTGCCAGTAGTGAAAGGGCGGGGAGAGAGACCCAGTACTTC. Translating gives CASSERAGRETQYF.

The chain's CDR3 is CASSGASSGSYNEQFF. CDR3 nucleotide sequence: TGTGCCAGCAGCGGTGCCTCTAGCGGGAGTTACAATGAGCAGTTCTTC. J is TRBJ2-1 and V is TRBV5-8; TRBD2 matches at 10 bases. Trimming took 4 bases from V and 4 from J; bases not matched to a gene: 8. The CDR3 consists of 16 residues. Germline CDR1 and CDR2: SGHTS and YDEGEE.

The V gene is TRBV20-1, the J gene TRBJ1-1; D gene uncertain. Germline lookup yields CDR1 DFQATT and CDR2 SNEGSKA (reference sequence). This CDR3 has 11 amino acids. V gave up 3 bases and J gave up 2 bases, with 4 bases separating them. The DNA of the CDR3 is TGCAGTGCTAGTTTTAACACTGAAGCTTTCTTT. Translation gives CSASFNTEAFF.

This clone was recorded once. The V call is TRBV2, the J call TRBJ2-5, with no clear D. The CDR3 consists of 12 residues. From germline, CDR1 is SNHLY and CDR2 FYNNEI. Trimming took 5 bases from V and 1 from J, leaving 5 bases between them. The CDR3 bases are TGTGCCAGCAGTTACATCCAAGAGACCCAGTACTTC. The encoded protein is CASSYIQETQYF.

This sequence joins TRBV3-1 (or the pseudogene TRBV3-2) and TRBJ2-1; the D gene is possibly TRBD2 (5 bases). This CDR3 has 15 amino acids. The germline V and J ends were trimmed by 1 base and 2 bases, with 9 bases remaining between them. Germline V gene data show CDR1 as LGHDT and CDR2 as YNNKEL (reference sequence). The CDR3, as DNA: TGTGCCAGCAGCCAAGCACTAGTAGCCTACAATGAGCAGTTCTTC. It translates to CASSQALVAYNEQFF.

The rearrangement uses TRBV5-1 and TRBJ1-2; TRBD1 matches 8 bases. Trimming took 4 bases from V and 6 from J; bases not matched to a gene: 5. The germline gives CDR1 SGHRS, CDR2 YFSETQ. The CDR3 is made up of 13 amino acids. The CDR3 loop is CASSPDRVNGYTF. The CDR3 bases are TGCGCCAGCAGCCCGGACAGGGTCAATGGCTACACCTTC.

The V and J genes are TRBV7-9 and TRBJ1-1; D is undetermined. From germline, CDR1 is SEHNR and CDR2 FQNEAQ (reference sequence). Trimming stripped 2 bases from V and 5 bases from J, with 12 bases between. The CDR3 extends over 14 amino acids. This chain's CDR3 is CASSLPLVGTEAFF. The CDR3 DNA is TGTGCCAGCAGCTTACCCCTTGTGGGAACTGAAGCTTTCTTT. The full variable domain, rest sourced from reference TRBV7-9 and TRBJ1-1, is DTGVSQNPRHKITKRGQNVTFRCDPISEHNRLYWYRQTLGQGPEFLTYFQNEAQLEKSRLLSDRFSAERPKGSFSTLEIQRTEQGDSAMYLCASSLPLVGTEAFFGQGTRLTVV.

The V call is TRBV24-1, the J call TRBJ2-1; the D is unclear. The germline gives CDR1 KGHDR, CDR2 SFDVKD. CDR3 length: 12 residues. V lost 3 bases to trimming and J lost 5 bases, with 4 bases between them. CDR3 residues: CATSDPHNEQFF. CDR3 in DNA: TGTGCCACCAGTGATCCACACAATGAGCAGTTCTTC.

The gene calls are TRBV2 and TRBJ2-2; 8 bases align to TRBD2. The CDR3 contains 15 residues. Looked up from germline, CDR1 is SNHLY and CDR2 is FYNNEI. Trimming cost V 8 bases and J 4 bases; bases outside gene matches: 9. As DNA, the CDR3 is TGTGCCAGCGGTACTAGCGGTTTTATCACCGGGGAGCTGTTTTTT. It yields the protein CASGTSGFITGELFF.

The chain employs TRBV7-8 and TRBJ1-5; D gene unclear. This CDR3 region has 14 residues. In germline, CDR1 is SGHVS, CDR2 FQNEAQ. Trimming shortened V by 2 bases and J by 3 bases, and 8 bases separated the two germline ends. The CDR3 DNA sequence: TGTGCCAGCAGCTTAACGGGTTTCAATCAGCCCCAGCATTTT. Translation: CASSLTGFNQPQHF.

The chain has TRBV12-5 and TRBJ1-2, with 7 bases matching TRBD1. Losses at the gene ends were 6 bases for V and 8 bases for J; bases not matched to a gene: 6. The CDR3 is 12 residues long. The germline V gene has CDR1 LGHNT and CDR2 FRNRAP. As DNA, the CDR3 is TGTGCTAGTGGCTCGACAGGGATCGGCTACACCTTC. Amino acid sequence: CASGSTGIGYTF. The full variable domain, rest sourced from reference TRBV12-5 and TRBJ1-2, is DARVTQTPRHKVTEMGQEVTMRCQPILGHNTVFWYRQTMMQGLELLAYFRNRAPLDDSGMPKDRFSAEMPDATLATLKIQPSEPRDSAVYFCASGSTGIGYTFGSGTRLTVV.

J is TRBJ1-5 and V is TRBV12-3 or TRBV12-4, with D possibly being TRBD1 (5 bases). This CDR3 comprises 12 residues. V was trimmed by 2 bases and J by 7 bases, leaving 6 bases between them. This CDR3 is CASSLTGQPQHF. The DNA of the CDR3 is TGTGCCAGCAGTTTAACAGGACAGCCCCAGCATTTT.

The chain employs TRBV2 and TRBJ1-2; 10 positions agree with TRBD1. V lost 6 bases to trimming and J lost 6 bases; unmatched junction nucleotides: 10. The CDR3 is 15 amino acids. Germline CDR1 SNHLY, CDR2 FYNNEI. The CDR3 spells CASRNAGTGAHGYTF. The CDR3 bases are TGTGCCAGCAGAAACGCAGGGACAGGGGCACATGGCTACACCTTC.

This chain joins TRBV4-1 and TRBJ1-5; D perhaps matches TRBD1 (5 bases). The V end lost 4 bases, the J end lost 0 bases, and 16 bases lay between the germline ends. The CDR3 consists of 17 residues. From germline, CDR1 is MGHRA and CDR2 YSYEKL. CDR3 region: CASSLLPGRVSNQPQHF. The CDR3 bases are TGCGCCAGCAGCCTCCTCCCGGGACGGGTTAGCAATCAGCCCCAGCATTTT.

This chain links TRBV5-1 with TRBJ2-1, with TRBD2 matching 8 bases. The V and J ends lost 0 bases and 6 bases, in that order; junction bases with no gene match: 5. CDR3 size: 15 residues. The germline V gene has CDR1 SGHRS and CDR2 YFSETQ. As DNA, the CDR3 is TGCGCCAGCAGCTTGGTTAGCGGGGCAGTCAATGAGCAGTTCTTC. The encoded protein is CASSLVSGAVNEQFF.

This chain links TRBV5-1 with TRBJ1-1; TRBD1 aligns across 9 bases. Germline-derived CDR1 and CDR2 are SGHRS and YFSETQ. CDR3 length: 15 residues. V lost 4 bases and J lost 0; bases outside the gene matches: 4. CDR3 nucleotides: TGCGCCAGCAGCCCGGACAGGGGAGTGAACACTGAAGCTTTCTTT. Translating gives CASSPDRGVNTEAFF.

The chain uses TRBV11-2 and TRBJ2-1; TRBD2 matches at 9 bases. This CDR3 has 15 residues. Germline lookup yields CDR1 SGHAT and CDR2 FQNNGV. With 2 bases clipped from V and 8 bases from J, the junction kept 7 bases outside the gene matches. The DNA for the CDR3 is TGTGCCAGCAGCTTAATAGCGGGAGTTGTCTATGAGCAGTTCTTC. Amino acids: CASSLIAGVVYEQFF.

In this sample, this clone turned up a few times. V usage is TRBV6-5 and J usage is TRBJ1-5; 8 bases fit TRBD1. From germline, CDR1 is MNHEY and CDR2 SVGAGI. After removal of 5 bases from V and 2 bases from J, the junction contained 5 bases not matched to a gene. The CDR3 runs to 15 residues. CDR3 nucleotides: TGTGCCAGCAGTCCCAGGGGACAGGGCAATCAGCCCCAGCATTTT. The encoded protein is CASSPRGQGNQPQHF.